The present T cell receptor (beta chain) was sequenced within a study of blood T cell repertoires in COVID-19. The overall study: Sites in the United States, Italy and Spain provided acute and convalescent COVID-19 samples. From T cells, B-cell-depleted T cells, or PBMCs came the material, which was cDNA or gDNA.

Patients from Seattle were sampled longitudinally, starting during active infection. In the original analysis: Estimation of nucleated cell counts relied on the amplification of reference gene primers. The assay was immunoSEQ multiplex PCR, and TCRdb's table has in-frame clones only and misses some. V, J and clone size derive from that table, while D and trimming were established from the DNA sequence. The sample has tens of thousands of clones, around 85% seen once. CDR1 is LGHNA, CDR2 YNFKEQ, per germline. The ends lost 0 bases at V and 4 bases at J; junction bases unmatched: 2. This CDR3 region has 15 residues.

The sample taken for sequencing was peripheral blood. The TCR sequence derives from a man between 45 and 60 years old with COVID-19, enrolled during active disease. The rearrangement uses TRBV4-2 and TRBJ2-3; TRBD2 matches at 9 bases. The CDR3 DNA sequence: TGTGCCAGCAGCCAAGAGAGCGGGAGGCCAGATACGCAGTATTTT. Its protein is CASSQESGRPDTQYF.